The rows below give T cell receptor beta chains drawn from one sample of a study of T cell responses to AZD1222 COVID-19 vaccine. Some clones are missing from TCRdb's copy, which holds only in-frame ones; the method was immunoSEQ multiplex PCR. The sample records 150,000 to 200,000 clones, around 90% being singletons. Source: peripheral blood, taken on day 0 of AZD1222 vaccination. The receptors stem from an adult in good health. CDR3s include the opening cysteine and the closing phenylalanine or tryptophan. A D gene is named only where the DNA matches it firmly. Only some rows state a clone size, as once, few, many or a class for expanded clones.

cdr3_nt: TGTGCCAGTAGTCCAGCGGCCCTTTATAGCAATCAGCCCCAGCATTTT
cdr3_aa: CASSPAALYSNQPQHF
j_call: TRBJ1-5
d_call: NA
clone_size: NA
v_call: TRBV19

cdr3_nt: TGTGCCACCAGTGATCGAGACAGGGTGACCTACAATGAGCAGTTCTTC
cdr3_aa: CATSDRDRVTYNEQFF
j_call: TRBJ2-1
d_call: TRBD1
clone_size: NA
v_call: TRBV24-1

cdr3_nt: TGTGCCAGCAGTTACTCGATGGGGGGGGGTTACGAGCAGTACTTC
cdr3_aa: CASSYSMGGGYEQYF
j_call: TRBJ2-7
d_call: TRBD2
clone_size: NA
v_call: TRBV6-5

cdr3_nt: TGTGCCAGCAGTTGGGGGGCAGGGGGTAACGAGCAGTACTTC
cdr3_aa: CASSWGAGGNEQYF
j_call: TRBJ2-7
d_call: NA
clone_size: once
v_call: TRBV6-5

cdr3_nt: TGTGCCAGCTCACCACCGCGGGTCCAAACTAGGGAGACCCAGTACTTC
cdr3_aa: CASSPPRVQTRETQYF
j_call: TRBJ2-5
d_call: NA
clone_size: NA
v_call: TRBV18

cdr3_nt: TGTGCCAGCAGCCCCTGGGGACTAGCGGGAGAGGTGAGGGAGCAGTACTTC
cdr3_aa: CASSPWGLAGEVREQYF
j_call: TRBJ2-7
d_call: TRBD2
clone_size: few
v_call: TRBV7-2

cdr3_nt: TGCGCCAGCAGCTTGGGGGCCCAGGGTCAGGCTTCACCCCTCCACTTT
cdr3_aa: CASSLGAQGQASPLHF
j_call: TRBJ1-6
d_call: NA
clone_size: NA
v_call: TRBV5-1

cdr3_nt: TGTGCCAGCAGCCAAGATGGGCCTAGCGGGGGCCCTTATACGCAGTATTTT
cdr3_aa: CASSQDGPSGGPYTQYF
j_call: TRBJ2-3
d_call: TRBD2
clone_size: NA
v_call: TRBV4-2

cdr3_nt: TGTGCCTGGTCATGGACGGGGAACACTGAAGCTTTCTTT
cdr3_aa: CAWSWTGNTEAFF
j_call: TRBJ1-1
d_call: NA
clone_size: NA
v_call: TRBV30

cdr3_nt: TGCAGCGTTCGTAGTTATGGAAAAAATTCACCCCTCCACTTT
cdr3_aa: CSVRSYGKNSPLHF
j_call: TRBJ1-6
d_call: NA
clone_size: NA
v_call: TRBV29-1

cdr3_nt: TGCGCCAGCAGCCCGGACAGGGGCTCTGGAAACACCATATATTTT
cdr3_aa: CASSPDRGSGNTIYF
j_call: TRBJ1-3
d_call: TRBD1
clone_size: NA
v_call: TRBV5-1

cdr3_nt: TGTGCCAGCAGTTTGTTAGCGGGGGGGTCAGATACGCAGTATTTT
cdr3_aa: CASSLLAGGSDTQYF
j_call: TRBJ2-3
d_call: TRBD2
clone_size: once
v_call: TRBV27

cdr3_nt: TGTGCCAGCAGTGACCAGGGTCCCCCGAACACCGGGGAGCTGTTTTTT
cdr3_aa: CASSDQGPPNTGELFF
j_call: TRBJ2-2
d_call: NA
clone_size: NA
v_call: TRBV6-1

cdr3_nt: TGTGCCAGCAGCGACCGACCAACTTGGGTGGCGGAAAAACTGTTTTTT
cdr3_aa: CASSDRPTWVAEKLFF
j_call: TRBJ1-4
d_call: NA
clone_size: NA
v_call: TRBV11-2

cdr3_nt: TGTGCCAGCAGCCCCCTGGGGGCTGGAAACACCATATATTTT
cdr3_aa: CASSPLGAGNTIYF
j_call: TRBJ1-3
d_call: NA
clone_size: NA
v_call: TRBV14

cdr3_nt: TGTGCCAGCAGCTTGCGAACAGGGGTCGTCAATCAGCCCCAGCATTTT
cdr3_aa: CASSLRTGVVNQPQHF
j_call: TRBJ1-5
d_call: TRBD1
clone_size: NA
v_call: TRBV7-2

cdr3_nt: TGTGCCAGCAGCCAAGATGTCGGGGTAACCGGGGAGCTGTTTTTT
cdr3_aa: CASSQDVGVTGELFF
j_call: TRBJ2-2
d_call: NA
clone_size: NA
v_call: TRBV3-1/TRBV3-2

cdr3_nt: TGTGCCAGCAGCAAAGGACAGGGGATAGCCAATCAGCCCCAGCATTTT
cdr3_aa: CASSKGQGIANQPQHF
j_call: TRBJ1-5
d_call: TRBD1
clone_size: NA
v_call: TRBV5-8

cdr3_nt: TGCGCCAGCAGCCATTCAATGGCGACGCGGGGAGCCACGAACACCGGGGAGCTGTTTTTT
cdr3_aa: CASSHSMATRGATNTGELFF
j_call: TRBJ2-2
d_call: NA
clone_size: NA
v_call: TRBV4-1

cdr3_nt: TGTGCCAGCAGCTTTAGTAGGGGGGCCAACGTCCTGACTTTC
cdr3_aa: CASSFSRGANVLTF
j_call: TRBJ2-6
d_call: NA
clone_size: NA
v_call: TRBV7-3

cdr3_nt: TGTGCCAGCAGCGTGTCCGGGACAGAAAGGCACTATGGCTACACCTTC
cdr3_aa: CASSVSGTERHYGYTF
j_call: TRBJ1-2
d_call: TRBD1
clone_size: NA
v_call: TRBV9

cdr3_nt: TGCAGCGTTGTCGCGGGTGGTGCCTATGGCTACACCTTC
cdr3_aa: CSVVAGGAYGYTF
j_call: TRBJ1-2
d_call: NA
clone_size: NA
v_call: TRBV29-1

cdr3_nt: TGTGCCAGCAGTGGAGGTCTCGGGACTAGCGGGAGGCTCGTGACCTACGAGCAGTACTTC
cdr3_aa: CASSGGLGTSGRLVTYEQYF
j_call: TRBJ2-7
d_call: TRBD2
clone_size: NA
v_call: TRBV2

cdr3_nt: TGTGCCAGCAGCCGACAGGGATCAGGGCCCAATCAGCCCCAGCATTTT
cdr3_aa: CASSRQGSGPNQPQHF
j_call: TRBJ1-5
d_call: TRBD1
clone_size: NA
v_call: TRBV28

cdr3_nt: TGTGCCAGCAGCTTAGAGAGGACTAGTTTATTCAATGAGCAGTTCTTC
cdr3_aa: CASSLERTSLFNEQFF
j_call: TRBJ2-1
d_call: TRBD2
clone_size: NA
v_call: TRBV11-2

cdr3_nt: TGTGCCAGCAGCCCTTTCACAGGGTGGGATGGCTACACCTTC
cdr3_aa: CASSPFTGWDGYTF
j_call: TRBJ1-2
d_call: NA
clone_size: few
v_call: TRBV7-9

cdr3_nt: TGTGCCAGCAGCTTAGGGTCGACCGATCAAGAGACCCAGTACTTC
cdr3_aa: CASSLGSTDQETQYF
j_call: TRBJ2-5
d_call: NA
clone_size: NA
v_call: TRBV7-6

cdr3_nt: TGTGCCAGCAGCCCGGGGGGGGCCCCCTATGGCTACACCTTC
cdr3_aa: CASSPGGAPYGYTF
j_call: TRBJ1-2
d_call: NA
clone_size: NA
v_call: TRBV5-4

cdr3_nt: TGTGCCAGCAGCCGAGACTTCGGGGCTGACCACGAGCAGTACTTC
cdr3_aa: CASSRDFGADHEQYF
j_call: TRBJ2-7
d_call: NA
clone_size: few
v_call: TRBV7-9